The clone carrying this TCR beta chain was observed once. Its antigen is currently unknown. This CDR3 has 15 amino acids. Per the germline V gene, CDR1 is SEHNR and CDR2 is FQNEAQ (reference sequence). The entry originates in a study of post-analysis software for immune sequencing data. The TCR beta cDNA libraries contained unique molecular identifiers. TCRdb called the PCR reads again in MiXCR, with one record for every CDR3 protein. The profile shows hundreds of thousands of distinct CDR3 sequences, approximately 59% of them singletons. Findings and caveats of the study: When patients were compared with controls, a handful of TRBV segments were more frequent, TRBV5-6, TRBV5-1 and TRBV20-1 among them.

Source material: blood. The clonotype originates from a girl aged 2 to 10 with multiple sclerosis. This rearrangement joins TRBV7-9 to TRBJ2-7; 7 nucleotides line up with TRBD2. The DNA matches TRBJ2-5 better at its end, which makes the J call doubtful. DNA of the CDR3: TGTGCCAGCAGCTTAGAGGCGGGGGATAGAGAGACCCAGTACTTC. Translated: CASSLEAGDRETQYF.